This TCR beta chain was observed in a study of response to subunit inactivated influenza vaccine. Study-level findings and limits: Seasonal influenza vaccination, on each occasion, was suggested by the authors to recruit few new T cells.

Trimming cost V 3 bases and J 7 bases; bases outside gene matches: 8. The germline V gene encodes CDR1 SGHDT and CDR2 YYEEEE. The CDR3 extends over 15 amino acids. TCRdb reprocessed the RT-PCR reads with MiXCR, giving one entry per CDR3 protein. This table holds some 640,000 distinct CDR3 sequences, about 15% found once. A few counts support this clonotype. No antigen is known for it. The clonotype was recovered from a man in his fifties or sixties who received an inactivated influenza vaccine. The material sequenced was PBMCs from blood, taken less than 15 days before vaccination. The rearrangement uses TRBV5-6 and TRBJ2-4; TRBD1 agrees at 9 bases. Here the CDR3 reads CASSSWVTGGNIQYF. CDR3 bases: TGTGCCAGCAGCTCGTGGGTGACAGGGGGGAACATTCAGTACTTC.